This TCR beta chain was sequenced during a study of vaccination effects on CD4 cells after COVID-19. This clone was counted at least ten times. Its target is not known. TCRdb keeps only in-frame clones here, not all; method: immunoSEQ multiplex PCR. This table has approximately 37,000 clones, around two thirds appearing once. Having been cultured for roughly 11 days, the cells underwent CD4+ T cell isolation. Vaccine administered to participants consisted of two doses of either BNT162b2 or mRNA-1273. This CDR3 is 15 amino acids long. Germline CDR1 is SGHAT and CDR2 is FQNNGV. The V gene lost 0 bases and the J gene lost 2 bases, with 8 bases spanning the gap.

The sequences come from CD4+ T cells from PBMCs cultured without peptide, collected after COVID-19 vaccination. This TCR came from a human donor who received a COVID-19 vaccine. The gene calls are TRBV11-2 and TRBJ2-1; D is perhaps TRBD1 or TRBD2 (5 bases each). The CDR3 loop reads CASSLDRGAYNEQFF. The CDR3, as DNA: TGTGCCAGCAGCTTAGATAGGGGAGCCTACAATGAGCAGTTCTTC.